One and the same sample provided the 2 T cell receptor beta chains below, sequenced in a study of blood T cell repertoires in COVID-19. Sequenced by immunoSEQ multiplex PCR; TCRdb stores in-frame clones only, minus some. Here the sample spans 220,000 or so clones, 70% to 85% being singletons. Input material: peripheral blood. The receptors stem from a woman aged 80 or over with acute or convalescent COVID-19.

The rearrangement joins TRBV2 to TRBJ1-5, with 7 bases lining up with TRBD1. The CDR3 consists of 14 residues. V shed 5 bases, J shed 0 bases, and the junction held 1 base outside the gene matches. Looked up from germline, CDR1 is SNHLY and CDR2 is FYNNEI. Written as DNA, the CDR3 is TGTGCCAGCAGTAGGGACAGTAGCAATCAGCCCCAGCATTTT. Translated: CASSRDSSNQPQHF.

The rearrangement uses TRBV5-1 and TRBJ1-1; D is unresolved. This CDR3 spans 16 amino acids. Germline lookup yields CDR1 SGHRS and CDR2 YFSETQ. The V gene lost 5 bases and the J gene lost 1 base, with 18 bases spanning the gap. CDR3 in amino acids: CASSSSHSIGNTEAFF. CDR3 in DNA: TGCGCCAGCAGTTCATCCCACTCAATCGGGAACACTGAAGCTTTCTTT.